The entry below describes one T cell receptor (beta chain). What it recognizes is unknown. Germline V gene data show CDR1 as MGHDK and CDR2 as SYGVNS. This CDR3 is 13 amino acids long. V was cut by 8 bases and J by 5 bases, with 15 bases left in between. This sample stems from a study of cytomegalovirus exposure and HLA in healthy donors. The primer mix had 60 Vbeta and 13 Jbeta primers. Here immunoSEQ multiplex PCR was the method, and the copy in TCRdb shows in-frame clones only, minus some. The data show some 250,000 clones, over 70% seen once. Study-level results: A link between a missense DCLRE1C variant and TCR beta V- and J-gene trimming emerged from a later analysis. The authors listed some 150 TCR beta chains as cytomegalovirus-associated.

The chain links TRBV25-1 to TRBJ1-1; tentative D call: TRBD1 (5 bases). The sequencing input was PBMCs. This receptor was identified in a woman aged 60-75 years in good health and CMV-seropositive. The CDR3 here is CASSQGVSTEAFF. The DNA of the CDR3 is TGTGCCAGCTCTCAGGGCGTGAGTACTGAAGCTTTCTTT.